This TCR beta chain was documented in a study of blood T cell repertoires in COVID-19. Across the study: In each case, the material was cDNA or gDNA derived from T cells, B-cell-depleted T cells, or PBMCs.

Authors' analysis steps: Counts of nucleated cells, estimated from reference gene primer amplification, were obtained. Method: immunoSEQ multiplex PCR; TCRdb's copy keeps in-frame clones and lacks some. Clonal size and the V and J genes are those of that table, whereas D and trimming came from the DNA. The sample consists of about 250,000 clones, approximately 85% of them appearing once. This CDR3 has 13 amino acids. Trimming took 3 bases from V and 9 from J, leaving 12 bases between them. Germline V gene sequence: CDR1 SGDLS, CDR2 YYNGEE. The chain is built from TRBV9 and TRBJ2-2; D not resolved. The TCR was taken from a man aged 50 to 60 with COVID-19, enrolled during active disease. The sequenced sample consisted of peripheral blood. CDR3 sequence reads: CASSAGPPRELFF. CDR3 coding DNA: TGTGCCAGCAGCGCTGGGCCCCCCCGGGAGCTGTTTTTT.